The sequence of this T cell receptor beta chain was determined in a study of technical replicates of blood from several donors. The data were produced by immunoSEQ multiplex PCR, yet TCRdb's version contains in-frame clones alone and is incomplete. Among around 76,000 clones listed, approximately 97% were seen once. After removal of 4 bases from V and 5 bases from J, the junction contained 15 bases not matched to a gene. The CDR3 loop spans 18 amino acids. CDR1 is LNHDA and CDR2 is SQIVND in the germline V gene (reference sequence). The clonotype comes from a human donor in good health. The V gene is TRBV19, the J gene TRBJ2-5, with 11 bases that match TRBD2. Input material: T cells isolated from PBMCs. The CDR3 sequence is CASSTSPGLAALRETQYF. The CDR3 DNA sequence: TGTGCCAGTAGTACCTCTCCGGGACTAGCGGCACTACGGGAGACCCAGTACTTC.